This is a list of T cell receptor beta chains from one sample in a study of T cell clusters in autoimmune cytopenias. Each CDR3 protein gets one entry in TCRdb, which reprocessed the multiplex PCR reads and gives no DNA. This sample's table reports approximately 7,400 distinct CDR3 sequences. Another study also made use of these data, one on T cell repertoires in aging, cancer and after chemotherapy.

The sample comprised peripheral blood. The origin of the receptors is a human donor in good health. CDR3s include the opening cysteine and the closing phenylalanine or tryptophan. Not every row has a clone size; where given, it reads once, few, many or a size class.

size	J	V	CDR3
medium-sized	TRBJ2-2	TRBV27	CASSFSGGNTGELFF
-	TRBJ2-7	TRBV5-1	CASSLAPKCQGAYEQYF
medium-sized	TRBJ1-2	TRBV19	CASSGYRERGYTF
medium-sized	TRBJ2-5	TRBV5-6	CASSYRTAYQETQYF
-	TRBJ1-1	TRBV30	CAWNYNPGGAFF
-	TRBJ2-2	TRBV6-6	CASSRGGPAGNGELFF
-	TRBJ1-4	TRBV19	CASSPGRGSEKLFF
-	TRBJ1-3	TRBV12-3/TRBV12-4	CANNEVGNTIYF
-	TRBJ1-1	TRBV7-9	CASSLGTETRTEAFF
medium-sized	TRBJ2-6	TRBV6-6	CASSLLNLDSNVLTF